This entry describes one T cell receptor (beta chain). The target antigen is unknown. The repertoire was sequenced with immunoSEQ multiplex PCR; TCRdb's copy has only in-frame clones and lacks some. The table shows roughly 130,000 clones, with approximately 85% occurring only once. This entry belongs to a study of T cell responses to AZD1222 COVID-19 vaccine. General observations from the study: The number of AZD1222 recipients seropositive at baseline was only six. Nearly half of spike-specific TCRs reportedly go after variant regions that carry no mutations.

Sequencing used peripheral blood, obtained on day 0 of AZD1222 vaccination. This sequence originates from an adult in good health.

CDR3 loop: CASSGNTIYF. The CDR3 DNA reads as TGTGCGAGCTCTGGAAACACCATATATTTT. This sequence joins TRBV3-1 (or the pseudogene TRBV3-2) and TRBJ1-3; D gene ambiguous. The germline CDR1 and CDR2 sequences are LGHDT and YNNKEL (reference sequence). There are 10 residues in the CDR3.